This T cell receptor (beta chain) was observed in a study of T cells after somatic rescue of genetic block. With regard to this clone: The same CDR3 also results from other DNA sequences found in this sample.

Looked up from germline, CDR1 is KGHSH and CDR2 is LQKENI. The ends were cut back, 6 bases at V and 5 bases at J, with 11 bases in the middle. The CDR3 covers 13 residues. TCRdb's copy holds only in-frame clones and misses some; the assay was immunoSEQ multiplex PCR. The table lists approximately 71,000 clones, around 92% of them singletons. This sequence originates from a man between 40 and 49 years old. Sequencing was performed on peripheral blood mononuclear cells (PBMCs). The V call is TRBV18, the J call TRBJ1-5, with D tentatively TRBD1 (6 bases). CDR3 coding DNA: TGTGCCAGCTCCCCCGGGGGGCATCAGCCCCAGCATTTT. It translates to CASSPGGHQPQHF.